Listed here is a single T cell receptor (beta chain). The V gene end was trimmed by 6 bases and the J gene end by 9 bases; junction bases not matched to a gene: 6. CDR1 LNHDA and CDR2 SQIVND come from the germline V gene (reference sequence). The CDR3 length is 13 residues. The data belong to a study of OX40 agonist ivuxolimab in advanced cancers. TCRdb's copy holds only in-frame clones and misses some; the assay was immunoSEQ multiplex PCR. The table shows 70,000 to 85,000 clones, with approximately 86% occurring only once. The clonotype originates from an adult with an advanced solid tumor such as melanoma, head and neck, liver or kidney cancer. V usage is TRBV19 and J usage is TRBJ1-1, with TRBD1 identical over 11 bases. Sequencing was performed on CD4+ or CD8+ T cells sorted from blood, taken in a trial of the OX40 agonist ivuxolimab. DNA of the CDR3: TGTGCCAGTAGAGCCGGGACAGGGGGTAAAGCTTTCTTT. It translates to CASRAGTGGKAFF. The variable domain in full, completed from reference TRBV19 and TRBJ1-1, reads DGGITQSPKYLFRKEGQNVTLSCEQNLNHDAMYWYRQDPGQGLRLIYYSQIVNDFQKGDIAEGYSVSREKKESFPLTVTSAQKNPTAFYLCASRAGTGGKAFFGQGTRLTVV.